A selection of T cell receptor beta chains follows, all from one sample in a study of cytomegalovirus exposure and HLA in healthy donors. Clones were sequenced by immunoSEQ multiplex PCR, and TCRdb holds only the in-frame ones, with some missing. The profile covers some 120,000 clones, with under 85% appearing a single time and around 9.1% taken by the ten largest. The sequenced material came from PBMCs. The receptors originated from a woman between 45 and 65 years old in good health and CMV-seropositive. Both conserved end residues are trimmed from each CDR3. The order of the fields is V gene, J gene, CDR3 protein.

v_gene: TRBV19
j_gene: TRBJ1-2
CDR3aa: ASSVHTPHSGYT

v_gene: TRBV5-1
j_gene: TRBJ2-5
CDR3aa: ASSQHTKKETQY

v_gene: TRBV10-3
j_gene: TRBJ1-1
CDR3aa: AISDRDKVSTEAF

v_gene: TRBV27
j_gene: TRBJ2-5
CDR3aa: ASSLQGDQETQY

v_gene: TRBV7-9
j_gene: TRBJ2-5
CDR3aa: ASSPFGRGAGLETQY

v_gene: TRBV7-8
j_gene: TRBJ1-2
CDR3aa: ASSLAQGHNYGYT

v_gene: TRBV5-1
j_gene: TRBJ2-5
CDR3aa: ASSLGTFQETQY

v_gene: TRBV4-1
j_gene: TRBJ1-2
CDR3aa: ASSRPGTGNNYGYT

v_gene: TRBV7-9
j_gene: TRBJ1-2
CDR3aa: ASSRGQGSYGYT

v_gene: TRBV30
j_gene: TRBJ1-1
CDR3aa: AWGSWDREETEAF

v_gene: TRBV5-6
j_gene: TRBJ2-7
CDR3aa: ASSPGVRTTYEQY

v_gene: TRBV6-5
j_gene: TRBJ1-6
CDR3aa: ASSSAQGSYSPLH

v_gene: TRBV25-1
j_gene: TRBJ1-5
CDR3aa: ASRGQGNQPQH

v_gene: TRBV10-3
j_gene: TRBJ2-1
CDR3aa: AITPGAPDNEQF

v_gene: TRBV6-1
j_gene: TRBJ2-5
CDR3aa: ASSPQRIRGETQY

v_gene: TRBV7-6
j_gene: TRBJ1-4
CDR3aa: ASSRSAPGTQKLF

v_gene: TRBV12-5
j_gene: TRBJ1-1
CDR3aa: ASASREANTEAF

v_gene: TRBV28
j_gene: TRBJ1-5
CDR3aa: ASSTLTGGVGNQPQH

v_gene: TRBV5-1
j_gene: TRBJ2-3
CDR3aa: ASSQTSGGQTQY

v_gene: TRBV6-1
j_gene: TRBJ1-2
CDR3aa: ASSETFAGPKNYGYT

v_gene: TRBV30
j_gene: TRBJ1-2
CDR3aa: AWSVRQNYGYT

v_gene: TRBV7-9
j_gene: TRBJ1-3
CDR3aa: ASSSFDGGNTIY

v_gene: TRBV5-1
j_gene: TRBJ1-1
CDR3aa: ASSEPGGATEAF

v_gene: TRBV4-3
j_gene: TRBJ2-1
CDR3aa: ASSRGTSGGRSSYNEQF

v_gene: TRBV7-9
j_gene: TRBJ1-1
CDR3aa: ASSSQGAGTEAF

v_gene: TRBV9
j_gene: TRBJ1-2
CDR3aa: ASSVGLRAPRTGGKNGYT

v_gene: TRBV6-6
j_gene: TRBJ2-3
CDR3aa: ASLESPEGGTQY

v_gene: TRBV7-9
j_gene: TRBJ2-5
CDR3aa: ASSLMVEETQY

v_gene: TRBV4-1
j_gene: TRBJ1-1
CDR3aa: ASSQGGGALNTEAF

v_gene: TRBV19
j_gene: TRBJ1-5
CDR3aa: ASSITGARGNQPQH

v_gene: TRBV11-3
j_gene: TRBJ1-2
CDR3aa: ASSREQFYGYT

v_gene: TRBV6-4
j_gene: TRBJ1-5
CDR3aa: ASMGSGTGFLSNQPQH

v_gene: TRBV5-1
j_gene: TRBJ2-7
CDR3aa: ASSLVASGGITHEQY

v_gene: TRBV5-6
j_gene: TRBJ2-7
CDR3aa: ASSLTGQTEQY

v_gene: TRBV5-1
j_gene: TRBJ2-3
CDR3aa: ASSRTGLTDTQY

v_gene: TRBV7-9
j_gene: TRBJ2-7
CDR3aa: ASSFIGTPGDEQY

v_gene: TRBV2
j_gene: TRBJ1-4
CDR3aa: ASSFTGGELF

v_gene: TRBV6-1
j_gene: TRBJ2-1
CDR3aa: ASTELAGGYNEQF

v_gene: TRBV6-5
j_gene: TRBJ1-2
CDR3aa: ASSFDRNYGYT

v_gene: TRBV28
j_gene: TRBJ2-2
CDR3aa: VAQQGGGELF

v_gene: TRBV7-9
j_gene: TRBJ2-6
CDR3aa: ASSLSRRYSGANVLT

v_gene: TRBV10-3
j_gene: TRBJ1-2
CDR3aa: AIGREGYGYT

v_gene: TRBV7-3
j_gene: TRBJ2-7
CDR3aa: ASSLGPGANEQY

v_gene: TRBV21-1
j_gene: TRBJ1-4
CDR3aa: ASSCRGQGTTNEKLF

v_gene: TRBV13
j_gene: TRBJ2-7
CDR3aa: ASSPSGSHLEQY

v_gene: TRBV6-5
j_gene: TRBJ2-7
CDR3aa: ASSYRGGAGEQY

v_gene: TRBV7-9
j_gene: TRBJ2-1
CDR3aa: ASSLLGGGVNEQF

v_gene: TRBV5-1
j_gene: TRBJ2-3
CDR3aa: ASRVSGGLAGVDTQY

v_gene: TRBV29-1
j_gene: TRBJ1-1
CDR3aa: SVEPAGGKNTEAF

v_gene: TRBV9
j_gene: TRBJ2-1
CDR3aa: ASSVVGGSSYNEQF

v_gene: TRBV30
j_gene: TRBJ2-1
CDR3aa: AWIPLAAGDNEQF

v_gene: TRBV5-4
j_gene: TRBJ2-1
CDR3aa: ASSSGTSRKDEQF

v_gene: TRBV4-3
j_gene: TRBJ2-1
CDR3aa: ASSRGDRPYNEQF

v_gene: TRBV4-3
j_gene: TRBJ2-6
CDR3aa: ASSQDGAGANVLT

v_gene: TRBV29-1
j_gene: TRBJ2-3
CDR3aa: SVEGGLAGWGTDTQY